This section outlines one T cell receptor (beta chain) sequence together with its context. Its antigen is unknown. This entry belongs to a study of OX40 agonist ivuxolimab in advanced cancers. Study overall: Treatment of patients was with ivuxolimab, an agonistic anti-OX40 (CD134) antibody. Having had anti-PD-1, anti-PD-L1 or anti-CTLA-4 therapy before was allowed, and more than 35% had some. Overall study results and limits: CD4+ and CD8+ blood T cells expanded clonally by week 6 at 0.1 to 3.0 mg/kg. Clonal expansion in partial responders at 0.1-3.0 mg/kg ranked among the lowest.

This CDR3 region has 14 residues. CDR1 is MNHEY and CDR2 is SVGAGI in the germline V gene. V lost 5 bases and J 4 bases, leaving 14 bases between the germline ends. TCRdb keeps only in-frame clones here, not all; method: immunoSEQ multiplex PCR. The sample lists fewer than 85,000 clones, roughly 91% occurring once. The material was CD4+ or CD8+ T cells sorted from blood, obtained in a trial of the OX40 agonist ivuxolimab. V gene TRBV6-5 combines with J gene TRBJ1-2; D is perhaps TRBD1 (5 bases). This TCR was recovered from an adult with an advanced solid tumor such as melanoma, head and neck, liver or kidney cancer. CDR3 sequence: CASSNAGTIYGYTF. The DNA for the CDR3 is TGTGCCAGCAGTAACGCAGGGACCATCTATGGCTACACCTTC.